What follows are 20 T cell receptor beta chains derived from one specimen sequenced in a study of quantifying T cell responses using KT2 cells. Background on the study: TCR alpha and beta constant-region primers primed reverse transcription of RNA.

The cDNA 3' end received a ligated oligonucleotide with a UMI. The first PCR ran three to four cycles with an equimolar RC1.1 and RC1.2 beta primer mix. One entry per CDR3 protein, called by TCRdb with MiXCR from the UMI-ligation and nested PCR reads. The sample holds 40,000 to 60,000 distinct CDR3 sequences; more than 9% are singletons and the top ten take roughly a tenth. Sequenced material: PBMCs spiked with cells of the T cell clone KT2. The source of these receptors is a human donor.

This clonotype was seen a few times. The chain carries TRBV5-1 and TRBJ2-5; D is uncertain. Germline V gene lookup returns CDR1 SGHRS and CDR2 YFSETQ. V was shortened by 5 bases and J by 7 bases, with 15 bases between the two germline ends. The CDR3 sequence is 13 residues long. Written as DNA, the CDR3 is TGCGCCAGCAGGAACGGTAGTCCCGGGACCCAGTACTTC. It specifies CASRNGSPGTQYF.

In its sample, this clonotype was seen many times. The rearrangement uses TRBV6-6 and TRBJ2-3; TRBD2 agrees at 7 bases. Germline CDR1 and CDR2: MNHNY and SVGAGI (reference sequence). With V trimmed by 0 bases and J by 6 bases, 6 bases remained unmatched. The CDR3 length is 15 residues. The DNA of the CDR3 is TGTGCCAGCAGTTACTCTGTAGGGAGGGGCGATACGCAGTATTTT. Encoded protein: CASSYSVGRGDTQYF.

This clonotype was observed a handful of times. The rearrangement uses TRBV11-2 and TRBJ2-7; the D is unclear. The germline V gene has CDR1 SGHAT and CDR2 FQNNGV. Trimming took off 3 bases at V and 6 bases at J, with 24 bases between the two ends. The CDR3 is 17 residues long. The DNA for the CDR3 is TGTGCCAGCAGCTTTTCCCAACTCAGATTTCCACGTGGCGAGCAGTACTTC. Amino acid sequence: CASSFSQLRFPRGEQYF.

The genes are TRBV4-2 and TRBJ2-1; D is unresolved. The V gene lost 3 bases and the J gene lost 9 bases, with 12 bases spanning the gap. Germline values: CDR1 LGHNA, CDR2 YNFKEQ. The CDR3 length is 13 residues. In DNA form, the CDR3 reads TGTGCCAGCAGCCAGGTCCTTGGTGGTGAGCAGTTCTTC. Residues: CASSQVLGGEQFF.

V gene TRBV20-1 combines with J gene TRBJ1-5; D is undetermined. V dropped 6 bases and J dropped 4 bases, with 10 bases sitting between them. There are 12 residues in the CDR3. Germline CDR1 reads DFQATT; CDR2 reads SNEGSKA (reference sequence). In DNA, the CDR3 is TGCAGTGCAAGGACGCAAAATCAGCCCCAGCATTTT. This gives the protein CSARTQNQPQHF.

Only a few counts were recorded for this clonotype. The chain couples TRBV11-2 to TRBJ2-2; TRBD1 might be the D (6 bases). Germline-derived CDR1 and CDR2 are SGHAT and FQNNGV. The V and J ends lost 1 base and 5 bases respectively, with 11 bases between them. The CDR3 loop spans 15 amino acids. CDR3 sequence: CASSLGQGRTGELFF. CDR3 bases: TGTGCCAGCAGCTTAGGTCAGGGGCGGACCGGGGAGCTGTTTTTT.

This clonotype is categorized as medium-sized. The chain has TRBV6-2 or TRBV6-3 and TRBJ2-1; 8 nucleotides agree with TRBD1. After removal of 0 bases from V and 6 bases from J, the junction contained 4 bases not matched to a gene. The germline gives CDR1 MNHEY, CDR2 SVGEGT. This CDR3 is built from 15 residues. The CDR3: CASSYSRGQGNEQFF. The CDR3 DNA sequence: TGTGCCAGCAGTTACTCGAGAGGACAGGGCAATGAGCAGTTCTTC.

This clonotype has more than one count but fewer than ten. The chain is built from TRBV6-5 and TRBJ2-7; 13 positions agree with TRBD2. Losses at the gene ends were 3 bases for V and 2 bases for J; bases not matched to a gene: 4. CDR1 is MNHEY, CDR2 SVGAGI, per germline. The CDR3 extends over 16 amino acids. The CDR3 spells CASSYGTSGTAYEQYF. Written as DNA, the CDR3 is TGTGCCAGCAGTTATGGGACTAGCGGGACCGCCTACGAGCAGTACTTC.

The genes are TRBV4-3 and TRBJ2-2, with TRBD2 matching 10 bases. After removal of 9 bases from V and 7 bases from J, the junction contained 14 bases not matched to a gene. This CDR3 contains 16 residues. Germline CDR1 LGHNA, CDR2 YSLEER. The chain's CDR3 is CASSSGRPSLVGELFF. The CDR3 DNA follows: TGCGCCAGTTCTAGCGGGAGACCCTCCTTGGTCGGGGAGCTGTTTTTT.

The chain carries TRBV7-2 and TRBJ2-5; 8 bases map to TRBD1. This CDR3 contains 15 residues. Germline-derived CDR1 and CDR2 are SGHTA and FQGNSA. J lost 4 bases, V lost 2 bases, and 6 bases had no gene match. The CDR3 DNA reads TGTGCCAGCAGCTTACCGGCAGGGGGCAGAGAGACCCAGTACTTC. It yields the protein CASSLPAGGRETQYF.

This clonotype was seen repeatedly, ten times or more. The DNA for the CDR3 is TGTGCCAGCAGCTTAGTACAGGGGCGGTACGAGCAGTACTTC. Its protein product is CASSLVQGRYEQYF. The J gene is TRBJ2-7, the V gene TRBV7-9, with TRBD1 matching over 7 bases. V lost 1 base, J lost 4 bases, and 4 bases stayed unmatched. This CDR3 comprises 14 residues. In germline, CDR1 is SEHNR, CDR2 FQNEAQ (reference sequence).

This clonotype has more than one count but fewer than ten. The junction departs from germline at one end; a sequencing error may be responsible. The chain joins TRBV5-1 to TRBJ1-2; possibly TRBD1 for D (6 bases). Germline V gene lookup returns CDR1 SGHRS and CDR2 YFSETQ. The CDR3 is 14 amino acids. This CDR3 is CASSLDSGGYGYNF. For the CDR3, the DNA is TGCGCCAGCAGCTTGGACAGTGGGGGCTATGGCTACAACTTC.

The rearrangement joins TRBV29-1 to TRBJ1-2; D remains unclear. The CDR3 is made up of 13 amino acids. V was cut by 4 bases and J by 4 bases, with 13 bases left in between. Germline V gene data show CDR1 as SQVTM and CDR2 as ANQGSEA. CDR3 in DNA: TGCAGCGTTGTAGCCAGCGGATCCTATGGCTACACCTTC. This sequence encodes CSVVASGSYGYTF.

Only a few counts were recorded for this clonotype. The V and J genes are TRBV7-6 and TRBJ2-3, with 11 positions matching TRBD2. CDR3 length: 17 amino acids. With 1 base clipped from V and 4 bases from J, the junction kept 7 bases outside the gene matches. Germline V gene data show CDR1 as SGHVS and CDR2 as FNYEAQ. CDR3: CASSLEASGGLADTQYF. In nucleotides, the CDR3 is TGTGCCAGCAGCTTAGAGGCTAGCGGGGGGTTAGCAGATACGCAGTATTTT.

This clonotype was seen only a few times. The rearrangement uses TRBV3-1 and TRBJ2-2; D is undetermined. The CDR3 has 13 residues. Trimming left V 1 base short and J 5 bases short, with 5 bases between. CDR1 is LGHDT and CDR2 is YNNKEL in the germline V gene (reference sequence). In DNA form, the CDR3 reads TGTGCCAGCAGCCAAGGAGAAACCGGGGAGCTGTTTTTT. Translating gives CASSQGETGELFF.

This clonotype was found many times. The chain recombines TRBV20-1 with TRBJ2-3; 9 bases are a match to TRBD2. After removal of 3 bases from V and 3 bases from J, the junction contained 7 bases not matched to a gene. CDR3 length: 15 amino acids. Germline CDR1 reads DFQATT; CDR2 reads SNEGSKA (reference sequence). CDR3 coding DNA: TGCAGTGCTAGCGTTAGCGGGAGTGAGACAGATACGCAGTATTTT. This codes for CSASVSGSETDTQYF.

Of note for this clonotype: This may stem from a read error, because a much larger clone lies one nucleotide away. V usage is TRBV7-2 and J usage is TRBJ2-4, with 12 bases fitting TRBD2. The CDR3 sequence is 18 residues long. Germline loops: CDR1 SGHTA, CDR2 FQGNSA. The CDR3 nucleotides are TGTGTCAGCAGCAGGGCTAGAGGACTAGCGGGGGCCAAAAACATTCAGTACTTC. Amino acids: CVSSRARGLAGAKNIQYF.

A few counts support this clonotype. The chain recombines TRBV29-1 with TRBJ2-5; 11 positions match TRBD1. The CDR3 is 15 residues long. Per the germline V gene, CDR1 is SQVTM and CDR2 is ANQGSEA. With 4 bases clipped from V and 7 bases from J, the junction kept 11 bases outside the gene matches. CDR3 sequence (DNA): TGCAGCGTTGTTAGGGGGACAGGGGGAACGGGGACCCAGTACTTC. Protein product: CSVVRGTGGTGTQYF.

The chain has TRBV5-1 and TRBJ2-3; D may match TRBD1 or TRBD2 (5 bases each). This CDR3 comprises 12 residues. Trimming stripped 4 bases from V and 3 bases from J, with 6 bases between. Germline loops: CDR1 SGHRS, CDR2 YFSETQ. CDR3 loop: CASSEGTDTQYF. In DNA, the CDR3 is TGCGCCAGCAGCGAGGGGACAGATACGCAGTATTTT.

The table lists this clonotype with a few counts. The chain recombines TRBV18 with TRBJ1-2, with D unclear. The length of the CDR3 is 14 residues. Trimming shortened V by 2 bases and J by 8 bases, and 15 bases separated the two germline ends. In germline, CDR1 is KGHSH, CDR2 LQKENI. This CDR3 reads CASSPFDREGGYTF. CDR3 DNA sequence: TGTGCCAGCTCACCATTTGATAGGGAAGGAGGCTACACCTTC.